The present T cell receptor beta chain was sequenced within a study of cytomegalovirus exposure and HLA in healthy donors. A note on this clone: Its antigen is undetermined. A junction boundary mismatches the germline segment, possibly from a read error.

Study outcomes and limitations: Presence/absence analyses rested on an assumption that sequencing depth was roughly uniform across donors. Immune exposure information comprised only CMV serostatus.

The PCR was carried out with 60 Vbeta primers and 13 Jbeta primers. Some clones are missing from TCRdb's copy, which holds only in-frame ones; the method was immunoSEQ multiplex PCR. The table lists approximately 200,000 clones, around three quarters of them singletons. This TCR was sampled from a man aged 30-40 years in good health and CMV-seronegative. The sequenced sample consisted of PBMCs.

CDR3 DNA: TGTGCTAGCAGGGGGGACTATTCCCCCACCGGGGAGCTGTTTTTT. This translates into CASRGDYSPTGELFF. The chain couples TRBV7-7 to TRBJ2-2; D may be TRBD1 or TRBD2 (7 bases each). CDR3 length: 15 amino acids. Germline values: CDR1 SSHAT, CDR2 FNYEAQ (reference sequence).